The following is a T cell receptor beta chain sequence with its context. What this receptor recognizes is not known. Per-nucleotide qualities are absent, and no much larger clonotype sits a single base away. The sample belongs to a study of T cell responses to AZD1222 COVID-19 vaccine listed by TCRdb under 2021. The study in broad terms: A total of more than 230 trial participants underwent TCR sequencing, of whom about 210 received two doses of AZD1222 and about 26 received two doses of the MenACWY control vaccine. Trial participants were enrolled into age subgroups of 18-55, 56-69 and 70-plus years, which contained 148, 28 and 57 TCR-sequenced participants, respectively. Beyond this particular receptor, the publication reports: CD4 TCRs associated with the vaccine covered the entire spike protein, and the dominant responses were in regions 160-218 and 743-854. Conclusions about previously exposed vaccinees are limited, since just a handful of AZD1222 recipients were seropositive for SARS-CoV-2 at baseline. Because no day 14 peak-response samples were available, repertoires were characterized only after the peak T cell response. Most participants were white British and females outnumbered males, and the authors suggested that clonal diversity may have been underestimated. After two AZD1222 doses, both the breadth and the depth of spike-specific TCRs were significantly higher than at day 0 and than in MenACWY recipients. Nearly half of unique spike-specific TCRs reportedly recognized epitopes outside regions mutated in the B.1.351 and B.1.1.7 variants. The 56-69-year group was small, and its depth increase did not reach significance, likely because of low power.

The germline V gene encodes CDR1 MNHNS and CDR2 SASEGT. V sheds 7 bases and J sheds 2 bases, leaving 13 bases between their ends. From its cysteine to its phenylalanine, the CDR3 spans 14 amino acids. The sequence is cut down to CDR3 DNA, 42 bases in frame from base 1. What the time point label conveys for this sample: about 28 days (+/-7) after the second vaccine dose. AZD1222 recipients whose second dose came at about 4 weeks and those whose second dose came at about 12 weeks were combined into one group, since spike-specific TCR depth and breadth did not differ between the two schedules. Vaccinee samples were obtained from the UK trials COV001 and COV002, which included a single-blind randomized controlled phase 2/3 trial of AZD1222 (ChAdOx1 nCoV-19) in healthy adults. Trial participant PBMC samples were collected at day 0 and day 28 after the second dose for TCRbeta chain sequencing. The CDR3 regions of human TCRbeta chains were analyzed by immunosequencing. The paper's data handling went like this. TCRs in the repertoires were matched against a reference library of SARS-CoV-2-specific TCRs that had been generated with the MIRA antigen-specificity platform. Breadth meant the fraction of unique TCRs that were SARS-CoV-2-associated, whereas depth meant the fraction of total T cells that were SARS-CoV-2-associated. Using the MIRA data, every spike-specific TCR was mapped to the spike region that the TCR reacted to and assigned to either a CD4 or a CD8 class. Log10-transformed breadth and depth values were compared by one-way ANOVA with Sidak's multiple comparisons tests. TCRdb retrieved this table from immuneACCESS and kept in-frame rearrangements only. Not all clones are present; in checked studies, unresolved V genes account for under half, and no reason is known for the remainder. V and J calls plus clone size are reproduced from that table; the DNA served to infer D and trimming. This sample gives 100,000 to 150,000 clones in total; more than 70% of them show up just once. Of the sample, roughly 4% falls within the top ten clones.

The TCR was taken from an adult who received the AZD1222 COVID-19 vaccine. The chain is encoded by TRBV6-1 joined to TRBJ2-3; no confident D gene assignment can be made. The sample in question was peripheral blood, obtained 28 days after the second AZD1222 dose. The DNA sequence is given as TGTGCCAGCACCAGAGGCAGAAACACAGATACGCAGTATTTT. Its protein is CASTRGRNTDTQYF.